These 18 T cell receptor beta chains were all obtained from the same sample, sequenced in a study of OX40 agonist ivuxolimab in advanced cancers. The repertoire was sequenced with immunoSEQ multiplex PCR; TCRdb's copy has only in-frame clones and lacks some. Of under 40,000 clones in the sample, about 90% were seen once. This material consisted of CD4+ or CD8+ T cells sorted from blood, taken in a trial of the OX40 agonist ivuxolimab. The receptors derive from an adult with an advanced solid tumor such as melanoma, head and neck, liver or kidney cancer.

The rearrangement uses TRBV7-9 and TRBJ2-7; 7 nucleotides agree with TRBD2. Germline CDR1 SEHNR, CDR2 FQNEAQ (reference sequence). The CDR3 length is 12 residues. Trimming removed 4 bases from V and 4 bases from J; junction bases left unmatched: 1. This chain's CDR3 is CASSWEGYEQYF. As DNA, the CDR3 is TGTGCCAGCAGCTGGGAGGGGTACGAGCAGTACTTC. Full variable domain (rest looked up from reference TRBV7-9 and TRBJ2-7): DTGVSQNPRHKITKRGQNVTFRCDPISEHNRLYWYRQTLGQGPEFLTYFQNEAQLEKSRLLSDRFSAERPKGSFSTLEIQRTEQGDSAMYLCASSWEGYEQYFGPGTRLTVT.

V gene TRBV27 combines with J gene TRBJ2-5; 8 nucleotides align to TRBD1. The length of the CDR3 is 16 residues. The V gene end was trimmed by 5 bases and the J gene end by 7 bases; junction bases not matched to a gene: 15. Germline V CDR1 and CDR2: MNHEY, SMNVEV (reference sequence). CDR3 sequence (DNA): TGTGCCAGCAGTGAAATCATGGGACAGGTGGGGGGGACCCAGTACTTC. This encodes CASSEIMGQVGGTQYF.

This sequence joins TRBV29-1 and TRBJ2-7; D might be TRBD1 (6 bases). The CDR3 has 13 amino acids. Per the germline V gene, CDR1 is SQVTM and CDR2 is ANQGSEA. Trimming left V 4 bases short and J 2 bases short, with 12 bases between. DNA for the CDR3: TGCAGCGTTGTTGCAGGGGAACCCTACGAGCAGTACTTC. Translation: CSVVAGEPYEQYF.

V usage is TRBV30 and J usage is TRBJ2-7; 8 positions match TRBD1. Germline V CDR1 and CDR2: GTSNPN, SVGIG (reference sequence). This CDR3 is 14 amino acids long. V was pared by 5 bases and J by 0 bases, with 6 bases of the junction left unmatched. The CDR3 protein is CAWLDRESSYEQYF. The CDR3 DNA reads as TGTGCCTGGCTGGACAGGGAGAGCTCCTACGAGCAGTACTTC.

The chain employs TRBV6-1 and TRBJ1-5, with a possible D match to TRBD1 (5 bases). This CDR3 region has 15 residues. The V and J ends lost 3 bases and 0 bases respectively, with 9 bases between them. Germline CDR1 MNHNS, CDR2 SASEGT. CDR3 in amino acids: CASSEETDSNQPQHF. In nucleotides, the CDR3 is TGTGCCAGCAGTGAGGAGACAGATAGCAATCAGCCCCAGCATTTT.

The chain links TRBV6-1 to TRBJ1-2, with TRBD1 identical over 8 bases. CDR3 length: 15 residues. CDR1 MNHNS and CDR2 SASEGT come from the germline V gene. V shed 3 bases, J shed 0 bases, and the junction held 3 bases outside the gene matches. The CDR3 sequence is CASSELDRANYGYTF. As DNA, the CDR3 is TGTGCCAGCAGTGAGTTGGACAGGGCTAACTATGGCTACACCTTC.

As DNA, the CDR3 is TGTGCCAGCAGCAACCCGGGACAGGAGTACCAAGAGACCCAGTACTTC. Amino acids: CASSNPGQEYQETQYF. V usage is TRBV5-4 and J usage is TRBJ2-5; 8 bases align to TRBD1. Germline lookup yields CDR1 SGHNT and CDR2 YYREEE (reference sequence). The V and J ends lost 4 bases and 0 bases, in that order; junction bases with no gene match: 8. CDR3 size: 16 residues.

CDR3 region: CASSLGAGRGDEQYF. CDR3 in DNA: TGTGCCAGCAGCTTAGGCGCAGGCAGGGGGGACGAGCAGTACTTC. This chain connects TRBV13 to TRBJ2-7; D is possibly TRBD1 (7 bases). Trimming took off 0 bases at V and 5 bases at J, with 14 bases between the two ends. Germline lookup yields CDR1 PRHDT and CDR2 FYEKMQ (reference sequence). The CDR3 length is 15 residues.

This chain connects TRBV27 to TRBJ1-2; 10 positions agree with TRBD1. V dropped 4 bases and J dropped 4; count of bases not matched to a gene: 6. This CDR3 contains 15 residues. Germline V CDR1 and CDR2: MNHEY, SMNVEV (reference sequence). The CDR3 loop reads CASSSHRDRGYGYTF. The DNA for the CDR3 is TGTGCCAGCAGTTCCCACCGGGACAGGGGCTATGGCTACACCTTC.

The chain recombines TRBV30 with TRBJ2-3; maybe TRBD2 (5 bases). This CDR3 has 15 residues. V lost 4 bases, J lost 0 bases, and 14 bases lay in between. Germline V gives CDR1 GTSNPN, CDR2 SVGIG (reference sequence). CDR3 DNA: TGTGCCTGGACCTCCATGGCGGGTAGCACAGATACGCAGTATTTT. This encodes CAWTSMAGSTDTQYF.

This rearrangement joins TRBV27 to TRBJ1-1; D is unresolved. The CDR3 consists of 14 residues. From germline, CDR1 is MNHEY and CDR2 SMNVEV (reference sequence). The ends were cut back, 2 bases at V and 1 base at J, with 8 bases in the middle. The CDR3 DNA follows: TGTGCCAGCAGTTTACCAGGAGCGAACACTGAAGCTTTCTTT. Protein product: CASSLPGANTEAFF.

This chain links TRBV4-2 with TRBJ2-1; TRBD2 matches 9 bases. Per germline, CDR1 LGHNA and CDR2 YNFKEQ. CDR3 length: 17 amino acids. V lost 0 bases and J lost 5; bases outside the gene matches: 8. The CDR3 nucleotides read TGTGCCAGCAGCCAAGATCCAATAGCGGGGGCCAACAATGAGCAGTTCTTC. This codes for CASSQDPIAGANNEQFF.

This clone was seen a few times. This chain joins TRBV7-6 and TRBJ1-1; 7 nucleotides agree with TRBD1. V gave up 3 bases and J gave up 3 bases; unmatched junction bases: 16. Germline V gene sequence: CDR1 SGHVS, CDR2 FNYEAQ. This CDR3 is 18 amino acids long. The DNA for the CDR3 is TGTGCCAGCAGCTTGCCTCGACAGGGTCGTTTCGTAGACACTGAAGCTTTCTTT. Its protein product is CASSLPRQGRFVDTEAFF.

The chain has TRBV30 and TRBJ1-2; D remains ambiguous. CDR1 is GTSNPN and CDR2 is SVGIG in the germline V gene (reference sequence). The CDR3 is made up of 13 amino acids. The V and J ends lost 0 bases and 3 bases respectively, with 8 bases between them. Written as DNA, the CDR3 is TGTGCCTGGAGTGTAGCGGGAGACTATGGCTACACCTTC. The encoded protein is CAWSVAGDYGYTF.

This CDR3 reads CASSVGGYTGELFF. CDR3 DNA sequence: TGTGCCAGCAGCGTAGGGGGGTACACCGGGGAGCTGTTTTTT. The rearrangement links TRBV9 to TRBJ2-2; D may match TRBD1 or TRBD2 (5 bases each). With 0 bases removed from V and 3 bases from J, the gap between germline ends came to 6 bases. The CDR3 sequence is 14 residues long. CDR1 SGDLS and CDR2 YYNGEE come from the germline V gene.

V and J are TRBV6-5 and TRBJ1-5, with D maybe TRBD1 (6 bases). Germline V gene lookup returns CDR1 MNHEY and CDR2 SVGAGI. Trimming shortened V by 6 bases and J by 5 bases, and 11 bases separated the two germline ends. The CDR3 loop spans 13 amino acids. The CDR3 DNA is TGTGCCAGCAGGGGGGGCATGCATCAGCCCCAGCATTTT. Translating it yields CASRGGMHQPQHF.

The rearrangement joins TRBV7-2 to TRBJ2-1; 12 bases match TRBD2. With 5 bases clipped from V and 10 bases from J, the junction kept 9 bases outside the gene matches. Germline loops: CDR1 SGHTA, CDR2 FQGNSA. This CDR3 region has 15 residues. The CDR3 region is CASSPSLAGGLEQFF. The CDR3 bases are TGTGCCAGCAGCCCGTCACTAGCGGGGGGCCTCGAGCAGTTCTTC.

This clone was detected only once. The junction differs from germline at one of its ends, possibly a read error. The gene calls are TRBV10-3 and TRBJ2-7; D is undetermined. This CDR3 has 13 residues. The V gene's germline CDR1 is ENHRY and CDR2 SYGVKD. DNA of the CDR3: TGTGCCAGCAGTGAATGGGTGCGCTACGAGCAGTACTTC. Its translation: CASSEWVRYEQYF.